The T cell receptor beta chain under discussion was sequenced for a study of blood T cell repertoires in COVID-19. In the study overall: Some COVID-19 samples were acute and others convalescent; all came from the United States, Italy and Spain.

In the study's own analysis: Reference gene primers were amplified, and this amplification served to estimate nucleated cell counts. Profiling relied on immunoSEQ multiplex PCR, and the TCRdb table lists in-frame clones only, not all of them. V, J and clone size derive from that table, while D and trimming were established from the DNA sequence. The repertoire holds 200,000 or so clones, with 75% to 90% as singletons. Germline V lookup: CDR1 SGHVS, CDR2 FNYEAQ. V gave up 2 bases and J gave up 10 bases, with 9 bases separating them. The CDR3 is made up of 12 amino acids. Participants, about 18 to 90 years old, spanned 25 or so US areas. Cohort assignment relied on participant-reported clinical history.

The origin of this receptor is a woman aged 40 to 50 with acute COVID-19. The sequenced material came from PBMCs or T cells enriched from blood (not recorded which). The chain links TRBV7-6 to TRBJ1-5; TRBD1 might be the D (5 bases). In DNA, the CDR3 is TGTGCCAGCAGCTTACCGGGGGGTCCCCAGCATTTT. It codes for CASSLPGGPQHF.